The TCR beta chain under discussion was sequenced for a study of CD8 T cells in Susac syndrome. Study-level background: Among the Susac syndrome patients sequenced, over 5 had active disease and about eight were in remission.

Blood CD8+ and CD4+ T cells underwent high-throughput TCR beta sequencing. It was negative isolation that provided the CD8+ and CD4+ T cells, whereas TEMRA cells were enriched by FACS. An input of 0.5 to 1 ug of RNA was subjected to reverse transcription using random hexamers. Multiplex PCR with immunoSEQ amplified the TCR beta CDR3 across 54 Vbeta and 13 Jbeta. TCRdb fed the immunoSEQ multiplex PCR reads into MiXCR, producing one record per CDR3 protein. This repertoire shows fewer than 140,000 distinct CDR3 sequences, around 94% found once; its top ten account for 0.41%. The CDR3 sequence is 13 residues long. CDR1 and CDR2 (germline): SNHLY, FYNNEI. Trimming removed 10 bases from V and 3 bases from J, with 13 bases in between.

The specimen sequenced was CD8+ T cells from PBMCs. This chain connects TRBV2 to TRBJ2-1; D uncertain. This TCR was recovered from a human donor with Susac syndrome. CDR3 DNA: TGTGCCATTTTCCCAGTGGACTACAATGAGCAGTTCTTC. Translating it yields CAIFPVDYNEQFF.